These 10 T cell receptor beta chains share one sample of origin, sequenced in a study of CD8+ T cells in alopecia areata. Once RNA had been extracted, it was reverse transcribed into cDNA to act as the sequencing template. Clones were read by immunoSEQ multiplex PCR, and TCRdb kept only the in-frame ones, dropping some. The repertoire has 200,000 to 250,000 clones, under 80% of them found once; the top ten carry approximately 1.2%. Material: CD4+ T cells sorted from blood, obtained at week 0. These TCRs come from a human donor with alopecia areata.

This chain uses TRBV4-1 with TRBJ2-7; 9 nucleotides match TRBD1. The CDR3 loop spans 14 amino acids. V was pared by 3 bases and J by 6 bases, with 6 bases of the junction left unmatched. Germline assignment: CDR1 MGHRA and CDR2 YSYEKL. Here the CDR3 DNA reads TGCGCCAGCAGCCACACCGGGACAGGGACCGAGCAGTACTTC. It translates to CASSHTGTGTEQYF.

This clone appeared a few times. The chain has TRBV13 and TRBJ1-5; no firm D call. The CDR3 is 12 residues long. CDR1 PRHDT and CDR2 FYEKMQ come from the germline V gene (reference sequence). Trimming took 6 bases from V and 6 from J, leaving 9 bases between them. The CDR3 region is CASSRRGQPQHF. For the CDR3, the DNA is TGTGCCAGCAGTCGGCGGGGTCAGCCCCAGCATTTT.

V usage is TRBV6-5 and J usage is TRBJ2-7, with D perhaps matching TRBD2 (6 bases). This CDR3 spans 12 amino acids. CDR1 and CDR2 (germline): MNHEY, SVGAGI. V lost 8 bases to trimming and J lost 0 bases, with 8 bases between them. The CDR3 DNA sequence: TGTGCCAGCGCGGGAAACTCCTACGAGCAGTACTTC. Residues: CASAGNSYEQYF.

This clone was seen a single time. This chain links TRBV7-2 with TRBJ2-7; 7 positions match TRBD1. The CDR3 contains 14 residues. Germline lookup yields CDR1 SGHTA and CDR2 FQGNSA. V shed 5 bases and J 0 bases; nucleotides not matched to a gene: 4. The DNA of the CDR3 is TGTGCCAGCAGCAACCGGGACAGCTCCTACGAGCAGTACTTC. The encoded protein is CASSNRDSSYEQYF.

This clone was observed a single time. The V call is TRBV6-5, the J call TRBJ1-5; TRBD1 aligns across 7 bases. V lost 4 bases and J lost 0; bases outside the gene matches: 6. This CDR3 spans 16 amino acids. Germline values: CDR1 MNHEY, CDR2 SVGAGI. The CDR3 here is CASSSRGEDSNQPQHF. In DNA, the CDR3 is TGTGCCAGCAGTTCCAGGGGGGAGGATAGCAATCAGCCCCAGCATTTT.

V and J are TRBV7-3 and TRBJ2-1; 7 nucleotides align to TRBD2. Germline CDR1 reads SGHTA; CDR2 reads FQGTGA. Trimming at V came to 2 bases and at J to 2 bases, leaving 6 bases not matched to a gene. The CDR3 loop spans 16 amino acids. This CDR3 reads CASSLLGLAAYNEQFF. The CDR3 region has the DNA TGTGCCAGCAGCTTATTGGGCCTAGCGGCCTACAATGAGCAGTTCTTC.

This chain links TRBV20-1 with TRBJ2-7, with TRBD2 matching over 9 bases. This CDR3 region has 11 residues. J gave up 10 bases and V 5 bases, and 6 bases lay outside the gene matches. Germline-derived CDR1 and CDR2 are DFQATT and SNEGSKA (reference sequence). The CDR3 DNA sequence: TGCAGTGCTCCCAGCGGGGGGCTCCAGTACTTC. Protein product: CSAPSGGLQYF.

The V gene is TRBV2, the J gene TRBJ1-4; the D is unclear. The CDR3 spans 13 residues. CDR1 SNHLY and CDR2 FYNNEI come from the germline V gene. Trimming took 8 bases from V and 5 from J, leaving 12 bases between them. Here the CDR3 DNA reads TGTGCCAGCGCACGAACCCTGAATGAAAAACTGTTTTTT. This gives the protein CASARTLNEKLFF.

V is TRBV6-5 and J is TRBJ1-6; the D is unclear. The V and J ends lost 8 bases and 6 bases respectively, with 8 bases between them. Per germline, CDR1 MNHEY and CDR2 SVGAGI. This CDR3 region has 12 residues. The CDR3: CASRFGNSPLHF. CDR3 bases: TGTGCCAGCCGCTTTGGTAATTCACCCCTCCACTTT.

The V call is TRBV29-1, the J call TRBJ2-3, with D maybe TRBD1 (5 bases). The CDR3 sequence is 12 residues long. Between the trimmed V and J ends, which lost 8 bases and 4 bases, there was a span of 13 bases. Germline V CDR1 and CDR2: SQVTM, ANQGSEA. CDR3 DNA: TGCAGCAACCACGCAGGGTCAGATACGCAGTATTTT. Its protein product is CSNHAGSDTQYF.